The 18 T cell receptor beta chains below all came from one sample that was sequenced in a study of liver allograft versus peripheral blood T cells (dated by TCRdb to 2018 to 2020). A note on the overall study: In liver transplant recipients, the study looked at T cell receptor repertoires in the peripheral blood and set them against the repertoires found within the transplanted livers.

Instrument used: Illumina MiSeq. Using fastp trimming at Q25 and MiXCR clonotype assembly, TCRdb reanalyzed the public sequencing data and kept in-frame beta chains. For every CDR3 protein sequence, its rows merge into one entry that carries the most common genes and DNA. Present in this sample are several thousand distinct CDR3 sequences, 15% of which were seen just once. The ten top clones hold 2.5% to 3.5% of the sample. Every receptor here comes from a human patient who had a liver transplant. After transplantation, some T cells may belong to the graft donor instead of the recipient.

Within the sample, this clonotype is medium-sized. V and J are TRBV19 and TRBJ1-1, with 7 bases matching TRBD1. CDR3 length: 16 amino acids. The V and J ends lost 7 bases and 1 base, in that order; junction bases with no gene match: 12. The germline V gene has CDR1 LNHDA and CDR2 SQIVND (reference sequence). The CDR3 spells CASTPGEGGSNTEAFF. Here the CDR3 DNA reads TGTGCCAGTACCCCCGGGGAAGGGGGCTCGAACACTGAAGCTTTCTTT.

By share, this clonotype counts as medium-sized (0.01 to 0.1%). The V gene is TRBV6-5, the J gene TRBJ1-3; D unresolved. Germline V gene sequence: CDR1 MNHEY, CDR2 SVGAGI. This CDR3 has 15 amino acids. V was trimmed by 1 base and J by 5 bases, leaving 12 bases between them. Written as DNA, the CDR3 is TGTGCCAGCAGTTACTTGGACCCTCGGAGAAACACCATATATTTT. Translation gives CASSYLDPRRNTIYF.

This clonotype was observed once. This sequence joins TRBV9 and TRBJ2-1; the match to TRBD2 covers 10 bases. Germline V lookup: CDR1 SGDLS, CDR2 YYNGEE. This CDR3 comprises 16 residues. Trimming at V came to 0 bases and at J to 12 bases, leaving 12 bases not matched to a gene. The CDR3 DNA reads TGTGCCAGCAGCGTAGCGGCCTCCAGCGGGGGGGCCGGGCAGTTCTTC. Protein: CASSVAASSGGAGQFF.

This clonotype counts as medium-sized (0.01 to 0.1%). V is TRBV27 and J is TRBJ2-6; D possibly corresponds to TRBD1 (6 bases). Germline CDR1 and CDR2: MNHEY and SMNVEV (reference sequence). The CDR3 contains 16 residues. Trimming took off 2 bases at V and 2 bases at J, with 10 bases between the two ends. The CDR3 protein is CASSLDTGTGANVLTF. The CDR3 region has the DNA TGTGCCAGCAGTTTAGATACAGGGACTGGGGCCAACGTCCTGACTTTC.

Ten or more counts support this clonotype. CDR3 in DNA: TGTGCCAGCAGCGCTGACAGGGATCATGAGCAGTTCTTC. Residues: CASSADRDHEQFF. This rearrangement joins TRBV7-2 to TRBJ2-1; 7 bases fit TRBD1. J was trimmed by 8 bases and V by 5 bases; bases with no gene match: 6. In germline, CDR1 is SGHTA, CDR2 FQGNSA. The CDR3 has 13 residues.

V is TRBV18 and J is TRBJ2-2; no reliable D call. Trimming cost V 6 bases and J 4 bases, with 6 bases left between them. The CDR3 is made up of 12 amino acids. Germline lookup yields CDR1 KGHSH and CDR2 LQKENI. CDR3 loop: CASSLRTGELFF. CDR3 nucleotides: TGTGCCAGCTCCCTCCGCACCGGGGAGCTGTTTTTT. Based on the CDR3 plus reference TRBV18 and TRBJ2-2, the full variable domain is NAGVMQNPRHLVRRRGQEARLRCSPMKGHSHVYWYRQLPEEGLKFMVYLQKENIIDESGMPKERFSAEFPKEGPSILRIQQVVRGDSAAYFCASSLRTGELFFGEGSRLTVL.

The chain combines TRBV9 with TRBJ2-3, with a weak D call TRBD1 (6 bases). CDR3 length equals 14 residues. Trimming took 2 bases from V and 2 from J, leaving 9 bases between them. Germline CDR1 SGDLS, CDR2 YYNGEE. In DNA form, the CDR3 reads TGTGCCAGCAGCGTGGACAGTCTCACAGATACGCAGTATTTT. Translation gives CASSVDSLTDTQYF.

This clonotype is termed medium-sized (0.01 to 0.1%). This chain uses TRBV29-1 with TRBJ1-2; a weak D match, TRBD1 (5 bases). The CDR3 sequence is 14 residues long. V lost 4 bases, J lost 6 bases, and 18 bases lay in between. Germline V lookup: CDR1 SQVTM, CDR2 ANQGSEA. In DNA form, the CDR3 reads TGCAGCGTTGTCTGGGTAAACAGGCCGGATGGCTACACCTTC. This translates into CSVVWVNRPDGYTF.

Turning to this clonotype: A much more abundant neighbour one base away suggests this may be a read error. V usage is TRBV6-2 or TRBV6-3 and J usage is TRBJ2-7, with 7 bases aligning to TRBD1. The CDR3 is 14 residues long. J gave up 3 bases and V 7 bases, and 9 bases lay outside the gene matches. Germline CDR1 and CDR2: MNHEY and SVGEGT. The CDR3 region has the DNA TGTGCCAGCAACACCCTAGGACAGGACTACGAGCAGTACTTC. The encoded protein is CASNTLGQDYEQYF.

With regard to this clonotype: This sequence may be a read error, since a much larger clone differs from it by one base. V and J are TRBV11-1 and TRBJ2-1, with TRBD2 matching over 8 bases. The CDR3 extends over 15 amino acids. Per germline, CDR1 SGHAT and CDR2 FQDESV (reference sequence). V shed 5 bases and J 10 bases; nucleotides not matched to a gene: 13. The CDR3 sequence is CASSGAGDGWKEQFF. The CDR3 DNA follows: TGTGCCAGCAGCGGAGCGGGAGATGGATGGAAGGAGCAGTTCTTC.

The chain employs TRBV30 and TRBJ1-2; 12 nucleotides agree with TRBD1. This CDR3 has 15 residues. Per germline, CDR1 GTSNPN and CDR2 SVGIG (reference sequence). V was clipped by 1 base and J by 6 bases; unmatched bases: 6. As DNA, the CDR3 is TGTGCCTGGAGTGAGGGACAGGGGGCTTTGCATGGCTACACCTTC. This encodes CAWSEGQGALHGYTF.

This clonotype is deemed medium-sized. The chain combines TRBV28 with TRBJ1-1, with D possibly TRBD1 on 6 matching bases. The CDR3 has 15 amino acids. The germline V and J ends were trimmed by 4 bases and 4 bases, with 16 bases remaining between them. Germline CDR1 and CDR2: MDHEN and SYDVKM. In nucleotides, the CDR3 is TGTGCCAGCAGTTCAGACAGGAAGTATCGCACTGAAGCTTTCTTT. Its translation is CASSSDRKYRTEAFF.

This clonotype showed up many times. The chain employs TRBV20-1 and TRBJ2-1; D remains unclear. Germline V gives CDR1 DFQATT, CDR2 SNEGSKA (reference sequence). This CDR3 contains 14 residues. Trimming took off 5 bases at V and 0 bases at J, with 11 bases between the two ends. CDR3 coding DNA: TGCAGTGCTGCAGGCGCGAGCTCCTACAATGAGCAGTTCTTC. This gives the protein CSAAGASSYNEQFF.

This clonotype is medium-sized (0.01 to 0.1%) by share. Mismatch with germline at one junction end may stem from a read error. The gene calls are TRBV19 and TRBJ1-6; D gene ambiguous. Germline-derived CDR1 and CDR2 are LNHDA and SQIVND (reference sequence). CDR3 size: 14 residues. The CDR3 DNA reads TGTGCCAATAGTATTGGTTCGCGTGGTTCACCCCTCCACTTT. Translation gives CANSIGSRGSPLHF.

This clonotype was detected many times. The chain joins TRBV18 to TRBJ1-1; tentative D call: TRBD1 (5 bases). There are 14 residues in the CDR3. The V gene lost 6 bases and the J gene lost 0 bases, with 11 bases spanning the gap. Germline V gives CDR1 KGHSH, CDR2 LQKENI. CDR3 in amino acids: CASSGQGVNTEAFF. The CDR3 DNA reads TGTGCCAGCTCGGGTCAGGGAGTGAACACTGAAGCTTTCTTT.

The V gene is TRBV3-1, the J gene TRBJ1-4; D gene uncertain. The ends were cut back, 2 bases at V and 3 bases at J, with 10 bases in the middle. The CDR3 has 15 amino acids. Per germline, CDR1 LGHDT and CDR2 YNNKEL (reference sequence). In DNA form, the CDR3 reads TGTGCCAGCAGCCAAAGAGAATTGGCTAATGAAAAACTGTTTTTT. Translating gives CASSQRELANEKLFF.

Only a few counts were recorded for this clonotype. The CDR3, as DNA: TGTGCCAGCAGCGTAGAAATTGGGACGCGACATGACGGAAACACCATATATTTT. As protein: CASSVEIGTRHDGNTIYF. V usage is TRBV9 and J usage is TRBJ1-3; D possibly corresponds to TRBD1 (5 bases). Germline assignment: CDR1 SGDLS and CDR2 YYNGEE. Between the trimmed V and J ends, which lost 0 bases and 4 bases, there was a span of 20 bases. This CDR3 is 18 amino acids long.

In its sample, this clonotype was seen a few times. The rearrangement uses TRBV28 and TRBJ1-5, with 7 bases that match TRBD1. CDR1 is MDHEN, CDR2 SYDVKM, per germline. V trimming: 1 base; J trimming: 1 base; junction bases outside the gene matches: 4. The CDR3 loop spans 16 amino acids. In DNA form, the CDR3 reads TGTGCCAGCAGTTTATTCAGGGGGTTGAGCAATCAGCCCCAGCATTTT. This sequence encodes CASSLFRGLSNQPQHF.